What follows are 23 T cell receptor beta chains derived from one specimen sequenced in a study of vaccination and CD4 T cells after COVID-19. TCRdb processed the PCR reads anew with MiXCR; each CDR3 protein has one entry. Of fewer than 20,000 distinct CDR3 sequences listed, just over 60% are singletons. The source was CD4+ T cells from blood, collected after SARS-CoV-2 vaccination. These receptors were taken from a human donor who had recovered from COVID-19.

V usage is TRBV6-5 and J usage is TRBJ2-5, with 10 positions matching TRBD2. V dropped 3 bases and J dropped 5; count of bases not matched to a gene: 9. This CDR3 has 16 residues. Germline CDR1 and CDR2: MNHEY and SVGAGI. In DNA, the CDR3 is TGTGCCAGCAGTTATGGGCTAGCGGGAGATCTGGAGACCCAGTACTTC. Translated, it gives CASSYGLAGDLETQYF.

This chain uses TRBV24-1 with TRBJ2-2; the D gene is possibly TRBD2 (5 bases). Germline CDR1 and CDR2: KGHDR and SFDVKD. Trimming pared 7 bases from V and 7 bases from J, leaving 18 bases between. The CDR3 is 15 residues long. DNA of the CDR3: TGTGCCACCAGGAGTCAAGGCTCCGGGATCGGGGAGCTGTTTTTT. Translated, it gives CATRSQGSGIGELFF.

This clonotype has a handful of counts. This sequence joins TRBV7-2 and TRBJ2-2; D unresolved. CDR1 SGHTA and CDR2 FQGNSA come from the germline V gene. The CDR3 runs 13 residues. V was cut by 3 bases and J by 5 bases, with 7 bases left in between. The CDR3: CASSFGPTGELFF. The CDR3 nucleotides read TGTGCCAGCAGCTTTGGACCAACCGGGGAGCTGTTTTTT.

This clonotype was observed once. CDR3 in amino acids: CASSRGPGTDNYGYTF. The CDR3 nucleotides read TGCGCCAGCAGCCGCGGCCCGGGGACAGACAACTATGGCTACACCTTC. This chain links TRBV4-1 with TRBJ1-2; TRBD1 matches 7 bases. The V gene end was trimmed by 4 bases and the J gene end by 2 bases; junction bases not matched to a gene: 10. CDR1 and CDR2 from the germline V gene are MGHRA and YSYEKL. The CDR3 has 16 residues.

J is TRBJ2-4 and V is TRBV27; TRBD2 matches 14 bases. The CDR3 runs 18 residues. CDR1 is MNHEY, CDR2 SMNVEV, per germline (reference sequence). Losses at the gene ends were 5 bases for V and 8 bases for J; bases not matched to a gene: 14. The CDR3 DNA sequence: TGTGCCAGCAGTCCGAGGGGCCCGGGACTAGCGGGAGTGGACATTCAGTACTTC. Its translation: CASSPRGPGLAGVDIQYF.

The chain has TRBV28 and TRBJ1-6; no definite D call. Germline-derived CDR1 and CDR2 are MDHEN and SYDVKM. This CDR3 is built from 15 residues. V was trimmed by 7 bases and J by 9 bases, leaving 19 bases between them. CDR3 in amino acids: CASTTRRGSASPLHF. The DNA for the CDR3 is TGTGCCAGCACCACGAGGCGGGGTTCTGCTTCACCCCTCCACTTT.

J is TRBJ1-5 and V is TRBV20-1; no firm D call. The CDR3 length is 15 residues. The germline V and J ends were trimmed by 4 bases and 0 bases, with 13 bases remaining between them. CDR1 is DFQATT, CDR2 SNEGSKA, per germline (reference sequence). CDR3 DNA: TGCAGTGCTACACCGTCCCGTTATAGCAATCAGCCCCAGCATTTT. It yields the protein CSATPSRYSNQPQHF.

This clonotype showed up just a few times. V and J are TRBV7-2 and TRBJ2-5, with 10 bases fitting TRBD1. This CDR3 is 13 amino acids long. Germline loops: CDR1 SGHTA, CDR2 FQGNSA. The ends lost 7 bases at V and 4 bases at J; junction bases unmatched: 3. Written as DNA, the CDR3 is TGTGCCAGCACCCGGGACAGGGGAGAGACCCAGTACTTC. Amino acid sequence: CASTRDRGETQYF.

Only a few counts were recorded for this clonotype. The CDR3 DNA reads as TGTGCCAGCAGTCCCACGGCAGATACGCAGTATTTT. Protein product: CASSPTADTQYF. The chain uses TRBV27 and TRBJ2-3; no reliable D call. Germline-derived CDR1 and CDR2 are MNHEY and SMNVEV (reference sequence). The germline V and J ends were trimmed by 5 bases and 4 bases, with 7 bases remaining between them. The CDR3 extends over 12 amino acids.

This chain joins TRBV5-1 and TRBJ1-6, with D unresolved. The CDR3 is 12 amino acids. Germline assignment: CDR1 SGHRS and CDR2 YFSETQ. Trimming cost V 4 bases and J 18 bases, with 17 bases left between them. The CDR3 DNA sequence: TGCGCCAGCAGCCCCCCCGGCCTAATGCCCCACTTT. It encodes CASSPPGLMPHF.

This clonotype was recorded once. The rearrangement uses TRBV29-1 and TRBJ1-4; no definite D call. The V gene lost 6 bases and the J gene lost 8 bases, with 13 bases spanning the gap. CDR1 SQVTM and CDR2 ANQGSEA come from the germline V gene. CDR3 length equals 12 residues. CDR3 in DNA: TGCAGCGTATCCCGAGCTGGCGAAAAACTGTTTTTT. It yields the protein CSVSRAGEKLFF.

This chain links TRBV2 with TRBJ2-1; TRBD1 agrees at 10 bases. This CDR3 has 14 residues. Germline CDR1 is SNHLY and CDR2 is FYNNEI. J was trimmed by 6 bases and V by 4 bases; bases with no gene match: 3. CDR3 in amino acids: CASSAGQGFNEQFF. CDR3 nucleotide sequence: TGTGCCAGCAGTGCGGGACAGGGGTTCAATGAGCAGTTCTTC. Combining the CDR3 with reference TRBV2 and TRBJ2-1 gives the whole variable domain EPEVTQTPSHQVTQMGQEVILRCVPISNHLYFYWYRQILGQKVEFLVSFYNNEISEKSEIFDDQFSVERPDGSNFTLKIRSTKLEDSAMYFCASSAGQGFNEQFFGPGTRLTVL.

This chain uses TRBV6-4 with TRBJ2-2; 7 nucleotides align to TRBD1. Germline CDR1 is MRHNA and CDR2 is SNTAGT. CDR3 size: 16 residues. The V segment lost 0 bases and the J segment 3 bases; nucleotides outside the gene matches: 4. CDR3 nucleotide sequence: TGTGCCAGCAGTGACTCGAGAGGGGGCGACACCGGGGAGCTGTTTTTT. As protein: CASSDSRGGDTGELFF.

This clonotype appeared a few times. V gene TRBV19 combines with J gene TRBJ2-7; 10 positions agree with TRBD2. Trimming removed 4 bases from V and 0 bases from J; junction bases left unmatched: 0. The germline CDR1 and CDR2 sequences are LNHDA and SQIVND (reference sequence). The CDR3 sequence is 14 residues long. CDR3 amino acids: CASSTSGSSYEQYF. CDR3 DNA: TGTGCCAGTAGTACTAGCGGGAGCTCCTACGAGCAGTACTTC.

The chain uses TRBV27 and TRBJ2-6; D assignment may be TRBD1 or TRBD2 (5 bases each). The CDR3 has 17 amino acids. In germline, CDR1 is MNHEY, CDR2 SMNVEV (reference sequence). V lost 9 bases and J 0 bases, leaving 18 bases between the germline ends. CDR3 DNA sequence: TGTGCCAGTAAGCAGCAGTATGGGACCTCTGGGGCCAACGTCCTGACTTTC. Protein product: CASKQQYGTSGANVLTF. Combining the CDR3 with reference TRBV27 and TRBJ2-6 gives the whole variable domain EAQVTQNPRYLITVTGKKLTVTCSQNMNHEYMSWYRQDPGLGLRQIYYSMNVEVTDKGDVPEGYKVSRKEKRNFPLILESPSPNQTSLYFCASKQQYGTSGANVLTFGAGSRLTVL.

The CDR3, as DNA: TGCAGTGCTAGAGACCCTCTAGGTAGGGCATCGTATGAAGCTTTCTTT. As protein: CSARDPLGRASYEAFF. The chain joins TRBV20-1 to TRBJ1-1; D gene uncertain. This CDR3 has 16 residues. V was trimmed by 0 bases and J by 7 bases, leaving 21 bases between them. Per the germline V gene, CDR1 is DFQATT and CDR2 is SNEGSKA (reference sequence).

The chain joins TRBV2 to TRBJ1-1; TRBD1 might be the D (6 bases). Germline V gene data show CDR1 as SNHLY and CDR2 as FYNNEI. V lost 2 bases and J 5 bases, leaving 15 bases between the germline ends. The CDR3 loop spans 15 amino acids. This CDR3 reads CASSEFGGAGTEAFF. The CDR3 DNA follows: TGTGCCAGCAGTGAATTTGGGGGGGCCGGAACTGAAGCTTTCTTT.

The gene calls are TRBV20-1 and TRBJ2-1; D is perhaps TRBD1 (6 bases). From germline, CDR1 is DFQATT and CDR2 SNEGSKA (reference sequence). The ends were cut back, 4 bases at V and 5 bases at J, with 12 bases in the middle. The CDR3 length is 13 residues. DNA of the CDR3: TGCAGTGCTACTCAGGGGTCCCACAATGAGCAGTTCTTC. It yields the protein CSATQGSHNEQFF.

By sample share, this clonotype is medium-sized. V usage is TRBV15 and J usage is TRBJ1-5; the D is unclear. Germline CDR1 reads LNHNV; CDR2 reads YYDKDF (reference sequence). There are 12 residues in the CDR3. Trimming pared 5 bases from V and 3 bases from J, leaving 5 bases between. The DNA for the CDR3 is TGTGCCACCAGCCGGGACAATCAGCCCCAGCATTTT. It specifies CATSRDNQPQHF.

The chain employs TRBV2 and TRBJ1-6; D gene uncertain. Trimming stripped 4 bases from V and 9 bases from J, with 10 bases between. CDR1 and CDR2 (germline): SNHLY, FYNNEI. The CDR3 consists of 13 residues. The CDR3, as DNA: TGTGCCAGCAGTGTTGGCAGCGGTTCACCCCTCCACTTT. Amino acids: CASSVGSGSPLHF.

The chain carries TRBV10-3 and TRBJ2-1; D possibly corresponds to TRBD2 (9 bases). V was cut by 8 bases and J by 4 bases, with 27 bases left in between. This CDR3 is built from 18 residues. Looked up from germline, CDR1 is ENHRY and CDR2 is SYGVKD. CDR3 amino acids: CAIGAVTDRGLAYNEQFF. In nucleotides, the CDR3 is TGTGCCATCGGTGCCGTCACAGACAGGGGACTAGCTTACAATGAGCAGTTCTTC.

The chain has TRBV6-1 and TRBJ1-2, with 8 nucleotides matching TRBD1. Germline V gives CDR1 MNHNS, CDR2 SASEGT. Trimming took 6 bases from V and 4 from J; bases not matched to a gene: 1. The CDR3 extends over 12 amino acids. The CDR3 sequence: CASRGTGYGYTF. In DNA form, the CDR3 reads TGTGCCAGCAGGGGGACAGGCTATGGCTACACCTTC.

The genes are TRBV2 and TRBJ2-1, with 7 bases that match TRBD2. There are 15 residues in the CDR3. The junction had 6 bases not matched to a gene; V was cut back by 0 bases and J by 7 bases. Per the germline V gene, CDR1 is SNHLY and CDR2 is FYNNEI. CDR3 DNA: TGTGCCAGCAGTGAAGCGCGGCTGGGGGGGAATGAGCAGTTCTTC. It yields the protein CASSEARLGGNEQFF. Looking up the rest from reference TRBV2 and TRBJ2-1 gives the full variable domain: EPEVTQTPSHQVTQMGQEVILRCVPISNHLYFYWYRQILGQKVEFLVSFYNNEISEKSEIFDDQFSVERPDGSNFTLKIRSTKLEDSAMYFCASSEARLGGNEQFFGPGTRLTVL.